The rows below give T cell receptor beta chains drawn from one sample of a study of graft-versus-host responses after intestinal transplantation. These TCRs are of unknown antigen specificity. The protocol was immunoSEQ multiplex PCR, while the TCRdb copy is restricted to in-frame clones and leaves out a portion. There are approximately 90,000 clones in the sample; about 89% occur only once, and 5% to 6.5% lies in the top ten. The sample was unstimulated CD8+ T cells sorted from spleen or lymph node cells, taken before intestinal transplant. Every receptor here comes from a human donor who received an intestinal transplant. Each CDR3 is given with its conserved first and last residue. The order of the fields is V gene, clone size, J gene, D gene, CDR3 protein, CDR3 DNA. A D gene is named only where the DNA matches it firmly. Size is stated for part of the rows, as once, few or many counts, or as a class when the clone is expanded.

V: TRBV9
size: -
J: TRBJ2-5
D: -
CDR3: CASSGLTETQYF
DNA: TGTGCCAGCAGCGGCCTAACAGAGACCCAGTACTTC

V: TRBV5-6
size: many
J: TRBJ2-7
D: -
CDR3: CASSPTGSYEQYF
DNA: TGTGCCAGCAGCCCCACCGGCTCCTACGAGCAGTACTTC

V: TRBV7-9
size: -
J: TRBJ2-1
D: -
CDR3: CASSLGYVYNEQFF
DNA: TGTGCCAGCAGCTTAGGATACGTGTACAATGAGCAGTTCTTC

V: TRBV5-1
size: -
J: TRBJ1-2
D: -
CDR3: CASSLAGNGYTF
DNA: TGCGCCAGCAGCTTGGCAGGGAACGGCTACACCTTC

V: TRBV6-5
size: few
J: TRBJ1-1
D: TRBD1
CDR3: CASSFQGDGVEAFF
DNA: TGTGCCAGCAGTTTCCAGGGGGATGGGGTTGAAGCTTTCTTT

V: TRBV6-1
size: -
J: TRBJ2-2
D: -
CDR3: CAHWGTPTGELFF
DNA: TGTGCCCACTGGGGAACCCCCACCGGGGAGCTGTTTTTT

V: TRBV9
size: -
J: TRBJ2-3
D: TRBD2
CDR3: CASSASGGAITDTQYF
DNA: TGTGCCAGCAGCGCTAGCGGGGGGGCCATCACAGATACGCAGTATTTT

V: TRBV27
size: -
J: TRBJ1-1
D: -
CDR3: CASSLGGNTEAFF
DNA: TGTGCCAGCAGTTTAGGGGGTAACACTGAAGCTTTCTTT

V: TRBV6-5
size: -
J: TRBJ1-5
D: TRBD1
CDR3: CASSPGQGGNQPQHF
DNA: TGTGCCAGCAGTCCGGGACAGGGGGGCAATCAGCCCCAGCATTTT

V: TRBV11-1
size: -
J: TRBJ2-7
D: -
CDR3: CASSSYSDLSYEQYF
DNA: TGTGCCAGCAGCTCTTATAGCGACCTCTCCTACGAGCAGTACTTC

V: TRBV5-6
size: -
J: TRBJ1-5
D: -
CDR3: CASSLGGRRPTRNQPQHF
DNA: TGTGCCAGCAGCTTAGGGGGGAGGCGCCCTACAAGGAATCAGCCCCAGCATTTT

V: TRBV29-1
size: -
J: TRBJ2-7
D: TRBD1
CDR3: CSVEGTGGYEQYF
DNA: TGCAGCGTTGAGGGGACAGGGGGCTACGAGCAGTACTTC

V: TRBV6-1
size: -
J: TRBJ2-6
D: -
CDR3: CASSLFSGANVLTF
DNA: TGTGCCAGCAGCCTGTTCTCTGGGGCCAACGTCCTGACTTTC

V: TRBV11-2
size: few
J: TRBJ1-1
D: -
CDR3: CASSLERTLNTEAFF
DNA: TGTGCCAGCAGCTTAGAACGCACCCTTAACACTGAAGCTTTCTTT

V: TRBV11-2
size: -
J: TRBJ2-7
D: -
CDR3: CASSLEGSTPYEQYF
DNA: TGTGCCAGCAGCTTAGAGGGTTCGACCCCCTACGAGCAGTACTTC

V: TRBV2
size: -
J: TRBJ2-7
D: -
CDR3: CASSEEKGGISYEQYF
DNA: TGTGCCAGCAGTGAGGAGAAAGGGGGGATATCCTACGAGCAGTACTTC

V: TRBV9
size: -
J: TRBJ1-6
D: -
CDR3: CASSVTGEGYNSPLHF
DNA: TGTGCCAGCAGCGTAACGGGGGAAGGTTATAATTCACCCCTCCACTTT

V: TRBV28
size: few
J: TRBJ1-4
D: -
CDR3: CASSFHPNQLFF
DNA: TGTGCCAGCAGTTTCCACCCAAATCAACTGTTTTTT

V: TRBV11-2
size: -
J: TRBJ2-3
D: -
CDR3: CASSSGSTDTQYF
DNA: TGTGCCAGCAGCTCTGGGTCCACAGATACGCAGTATTTT

V: TRBV7-3
size: once
J: TRBJ2-1
D: -
CDR3: CASSLTPSGSYNEQFF
DNA: TGTGCCAGCAGCTTAACCCCTAGTGGTTCCTACAATGAGCAGTTCTTC

V: TRBV27
size: -
J: TRBJ2-2
D: -
CDR3: CASSPLDSRTGELFF
DNA: TGTGCCAGCAGCCCGCTGGACAGCAGGACCGGGGAGCTGTTTTTT

V: TRBV19
size: -
J: TRBJ1-3
D: -
CDR3: CASSIQCGAHYSGNTIYF
DNA: TGTGCCAGTAGTATCCAGTGCGGAGCCCATTACTCTGGAAACACCATATATTTT

V: TRBV9
size: -
J: TRBJ1-3
D: -
CDR3: CASSVVSGAGNTIYF
DNA: TGTGCCAGCAGCGTAGTCTCGGGGGCTGGAAACACCATATATTTT

V: TRBV4-1
size: -
J: TRBJ2-2
D: TRBD2
CDR3: CASSQDDTSGTLNTGELFF
DNA: TGCGCCAGCAGCCAAGATGATACTAGCGGGACTCTAAACACCGGGGAGCTGTTTTTT

V: TRBV10-3
size: -
J: TRBJ2-7
D: TRBD2
CDR3: CAINSGGPYPPYEQYF
DNA: TGTGCCATCAATAGCGGGGGGCCCTACCCGCCCTACGAGCAGTACTTC

V: TRBV7-6
size: -
J: TRBJ2-5
D: -
CDR3: CASSLQETQYF
DNA: TGTGCCAGCAGCCTCCAAGAGACCCAGTACTTC